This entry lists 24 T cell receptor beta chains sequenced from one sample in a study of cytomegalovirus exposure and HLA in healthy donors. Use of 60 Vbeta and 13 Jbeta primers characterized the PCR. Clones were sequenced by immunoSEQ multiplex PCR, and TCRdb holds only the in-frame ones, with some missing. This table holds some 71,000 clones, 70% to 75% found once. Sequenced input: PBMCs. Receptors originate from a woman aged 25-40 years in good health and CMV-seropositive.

This CDR3 is CASSQGNYGYTF. CDR3 DNA sequence: TGTGCCAGCAGTCAGGGGAACTATGGCTACACCTTC. V and J are TRBV28 and TRBJ1-2, with D possibly TRBD1 on 6 matching bases. Trimming pared 5 bases from V and 2 bases from J, leaving 6 bases between. CDR1 and CDR2 (germline): MDHEN, SYDVKM. The CDR3 has 12 amino acids.

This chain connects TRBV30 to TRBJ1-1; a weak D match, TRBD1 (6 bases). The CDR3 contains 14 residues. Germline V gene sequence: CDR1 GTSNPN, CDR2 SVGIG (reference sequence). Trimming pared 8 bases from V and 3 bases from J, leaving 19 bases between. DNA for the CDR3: TGTGCCGGCTCGCCACAGGGTTGGGACACTGAAGCTTTCTTT. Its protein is CAGSPQGWDTEAFF.

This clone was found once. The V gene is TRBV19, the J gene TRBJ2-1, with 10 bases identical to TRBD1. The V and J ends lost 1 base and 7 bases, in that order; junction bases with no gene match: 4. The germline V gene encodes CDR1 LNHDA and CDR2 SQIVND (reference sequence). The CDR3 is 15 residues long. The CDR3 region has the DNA TGTGCCAGTAGTATAGTTAGGACAGGGGGTAATGAGCAGTTCTTC. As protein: CASSIVRTGGNEQFF. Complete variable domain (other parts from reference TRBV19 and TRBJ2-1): DGGITQSPKYLFRKEGQNVTLSCEQNLNHDAMYWYRQDPGQGLRLIYYSQIVNDFQKGDIAEGYSVSREKKESFPLTVTSAQKNPTAFYLCASSIVRTGGNEQFFGPGTRLTVL.

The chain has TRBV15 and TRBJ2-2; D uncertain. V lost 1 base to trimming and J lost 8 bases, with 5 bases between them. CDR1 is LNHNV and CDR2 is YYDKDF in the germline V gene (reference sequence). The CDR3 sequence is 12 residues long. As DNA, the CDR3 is TGTGCCACCAGCAGAGTCGGTGGGGAGCTGTTTTTT. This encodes CATSRVGGELFF.

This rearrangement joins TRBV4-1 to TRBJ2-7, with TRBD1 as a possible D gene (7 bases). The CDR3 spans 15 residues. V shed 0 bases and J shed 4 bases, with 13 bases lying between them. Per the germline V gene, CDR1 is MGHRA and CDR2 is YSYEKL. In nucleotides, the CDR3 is TGCGCCAGCAGCCAAGACAGGGGGGTTGGGTACGAGCAGTACTTC. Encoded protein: CASSQDRGVGYEQYF.

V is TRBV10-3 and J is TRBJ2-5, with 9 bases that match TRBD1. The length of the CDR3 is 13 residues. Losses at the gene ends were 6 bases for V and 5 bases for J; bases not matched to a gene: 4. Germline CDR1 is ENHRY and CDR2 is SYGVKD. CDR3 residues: CAISGTGTETQYF. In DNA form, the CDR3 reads TGTGCCATCAGCGGGACAGGGACGGAGACCCAGTACTTC.

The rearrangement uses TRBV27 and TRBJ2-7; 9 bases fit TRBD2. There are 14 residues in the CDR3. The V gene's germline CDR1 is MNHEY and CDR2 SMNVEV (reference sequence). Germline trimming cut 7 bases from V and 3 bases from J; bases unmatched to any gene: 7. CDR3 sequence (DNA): TGTGCCAGCACCCTTAGCGGGAGAGGCTACGAGCAGTACTTC. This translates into CASTLSGRGYEQYF.

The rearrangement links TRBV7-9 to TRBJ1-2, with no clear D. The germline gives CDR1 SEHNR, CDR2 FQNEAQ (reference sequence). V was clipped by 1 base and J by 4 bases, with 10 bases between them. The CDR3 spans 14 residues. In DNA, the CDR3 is TGTGCCAGCAGCTTAGAAACAGCCAGCTATGGCTACACCTTC. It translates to CASSLETASYGYTF.

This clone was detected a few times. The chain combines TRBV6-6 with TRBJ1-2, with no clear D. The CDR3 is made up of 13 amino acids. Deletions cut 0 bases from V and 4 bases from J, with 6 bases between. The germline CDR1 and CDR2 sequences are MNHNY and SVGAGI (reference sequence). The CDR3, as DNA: TGTGCCAGCAGTTACTCGAAGCGCTATGGCTACACCTTC. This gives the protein CASSYSKRYGYTF.

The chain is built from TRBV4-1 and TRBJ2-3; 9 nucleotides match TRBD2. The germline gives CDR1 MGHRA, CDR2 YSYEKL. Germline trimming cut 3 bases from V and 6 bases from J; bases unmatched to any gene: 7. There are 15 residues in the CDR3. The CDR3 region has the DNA TGCGCCAGCAGCCAGACTAGCGGCCCAGGCGATACGCAGTATTTT. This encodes CASSQTSGPGDTQYF.

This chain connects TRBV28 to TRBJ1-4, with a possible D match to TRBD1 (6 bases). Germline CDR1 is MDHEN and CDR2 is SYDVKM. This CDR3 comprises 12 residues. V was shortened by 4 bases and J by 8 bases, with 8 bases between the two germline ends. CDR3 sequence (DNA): TGTGCCAGCAGTTCCAGGGGAGAAAAACTGTTTTTT. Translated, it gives CASSSRGEKLFF. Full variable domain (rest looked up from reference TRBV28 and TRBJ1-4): DVKVTQSSRYLVKRTGEKVFLECVQDMDHENMFWYRQDPGLGLRLIYFSYDVKMKEKGDIPEGYSVSREKKERFSLILESASTNQTSMYLCASSSRGEKLFFGSGTQLSVL.

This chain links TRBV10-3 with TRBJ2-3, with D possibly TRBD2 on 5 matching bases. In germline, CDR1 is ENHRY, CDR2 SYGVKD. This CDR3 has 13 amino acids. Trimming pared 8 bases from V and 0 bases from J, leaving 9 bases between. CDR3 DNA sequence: TGTGCCATCGGGAGCCCCAGCACAGATACGCAGTATTTT. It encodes CAIGSPSTDTQYF.

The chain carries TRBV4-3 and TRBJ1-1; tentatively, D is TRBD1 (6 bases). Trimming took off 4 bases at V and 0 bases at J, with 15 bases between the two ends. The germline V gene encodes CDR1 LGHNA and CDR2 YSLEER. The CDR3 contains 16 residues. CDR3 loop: CASSRDRNPMNTEAFF. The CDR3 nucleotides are TGCGCCAGCAGCCGAGACAGGAACCCCATGAACACTGAAGCTTTCTTT.

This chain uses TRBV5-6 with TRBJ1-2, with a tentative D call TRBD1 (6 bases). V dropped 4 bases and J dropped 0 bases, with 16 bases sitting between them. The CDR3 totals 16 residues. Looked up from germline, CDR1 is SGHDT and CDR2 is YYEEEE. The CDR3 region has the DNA TGTGCCAGCAGCGCTTATACAGGGCCCCCTAACTATGGCTACACCTTC. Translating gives CASSAYTGPPNYGYTF. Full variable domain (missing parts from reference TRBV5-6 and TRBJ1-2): DAGVTQSPTHLIKTRGQQVTLRCSPKSGHDTVSWYQQALGQGPQFIFQYYEEEERQRGNFPDRFSGHQFPNYSSELNVNALLLGDSALYLCASSAYTGPPNYGYTFGSGTRLTVV.

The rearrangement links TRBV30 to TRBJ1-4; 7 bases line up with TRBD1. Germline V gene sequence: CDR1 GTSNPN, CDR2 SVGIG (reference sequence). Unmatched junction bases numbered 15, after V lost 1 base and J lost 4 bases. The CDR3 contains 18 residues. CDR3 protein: CAWSAYWTGLSINEKLFF. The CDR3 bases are TGTGCCTGGAGTGCCTATTGGACAGGCCTTAGCATTAATGAAAAACTGTTTTTT. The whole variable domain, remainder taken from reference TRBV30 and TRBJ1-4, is SQTIHQWPATLVQPVGSPLSLECTVEGTSNPNLYWYRQAAGRGLQLLFYSVGIGQISSEVPQNLSASRPQDRQFILSSKKLLLSDSGFYLCAWSAYWTGLSINEKLFFGSGTQLSVL.

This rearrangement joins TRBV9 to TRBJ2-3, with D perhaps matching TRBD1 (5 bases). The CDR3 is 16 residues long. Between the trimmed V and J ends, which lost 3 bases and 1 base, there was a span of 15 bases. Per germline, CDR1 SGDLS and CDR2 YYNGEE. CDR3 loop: CASSGGSRLGTDTQYF. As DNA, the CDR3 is TGTGCCAGCAGCGGGGGCTCCCGACTGGGCACAGATACGCAGTATTTT.

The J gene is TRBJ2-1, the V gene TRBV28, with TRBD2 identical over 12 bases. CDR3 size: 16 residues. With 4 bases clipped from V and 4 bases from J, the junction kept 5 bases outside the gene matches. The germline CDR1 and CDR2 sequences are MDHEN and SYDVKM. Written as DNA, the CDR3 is TGTGCCAGCAGTTCTCCGGGACTAGCGGGTTACAATGAGCAGTTCTTC. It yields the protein CASSSPGLAGYNEQFF.

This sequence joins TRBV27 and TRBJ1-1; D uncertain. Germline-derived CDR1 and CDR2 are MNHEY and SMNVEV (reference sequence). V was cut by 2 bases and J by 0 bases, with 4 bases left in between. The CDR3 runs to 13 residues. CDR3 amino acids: CASSLLLNTEAFF. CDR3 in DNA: TGTGCCAGCAGTTTACTTCTGAACACTGAAGCTTTCTTT.

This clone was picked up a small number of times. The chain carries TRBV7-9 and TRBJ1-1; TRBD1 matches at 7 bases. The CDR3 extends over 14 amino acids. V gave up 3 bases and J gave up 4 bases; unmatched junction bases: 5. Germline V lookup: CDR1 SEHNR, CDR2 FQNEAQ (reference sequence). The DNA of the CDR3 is TGTGCCAGCAGCTTTACAGGGGTGGGCACTGAAGCTTTCTTT. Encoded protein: CASSFTGVGTEAFF.

CDR3 loop: CASRQGSSYNEQFF. CDR3 bases: TGTGCCAGCCGACAGGGAAGCTCCTACAATGAGCAGTTCTTC. The J gene is TRBJ2-1, the V gene TRBV28; 7 bases line up with TRBD1. With 8 bases clipped from V and 0 bases from J, the junction kept 4 bases outside the gene matches. The CDR3 covers 14 residues. Germline V CDR1 and CDR2: MDHEN, SYDVKM.

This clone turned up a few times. The CDR3 sequence: CASSSGRGVGYTF. CDR3 nucleotide sequence: TGTGCCAGCAGCTCCGGCCGGGGGGTTGGCTACACCTTC. J is TRBJ1-2 and V is TRBV7-9, with a weak D call TRBD1 (5 bases). Per germline, CDR1 SEHNR and CDR2 FQNEAQ (reference sequence). Trimming removed 4 bases from V and 7 bases from J, with 13 bases in between. This CDR3 region has 13 residues. Combining the CDR3 with reference TRBV7-9 and TRBJ1-2 gives the whole variable domain DTGVSQNPRHKITKRGQNVTFRCDPISEHNRLYWYRQTLGQGPEFLTYFQNEAQLEKSRLLSDRFSAERPKGSFSTLEIQRTEQGDSAMYLCASSSGRGVGYTFGSGTRLTVV.

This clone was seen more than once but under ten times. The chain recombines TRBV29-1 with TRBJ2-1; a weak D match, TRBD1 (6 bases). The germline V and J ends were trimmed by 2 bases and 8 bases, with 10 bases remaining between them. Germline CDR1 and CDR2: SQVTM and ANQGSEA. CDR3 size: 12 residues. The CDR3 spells CSVEPGVDEQFF. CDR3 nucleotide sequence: TGCAGCGTTGAACCAGGGGTCGATGAGCAGTTCTTC.

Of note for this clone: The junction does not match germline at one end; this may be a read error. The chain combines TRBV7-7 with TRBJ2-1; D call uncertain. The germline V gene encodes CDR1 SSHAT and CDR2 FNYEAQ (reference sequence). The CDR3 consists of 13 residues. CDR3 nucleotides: TGTGCTAGCAGCCCCCGAGAGCAAAATGAGCAGTTCTTC. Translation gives CASSPREQNEQFF.

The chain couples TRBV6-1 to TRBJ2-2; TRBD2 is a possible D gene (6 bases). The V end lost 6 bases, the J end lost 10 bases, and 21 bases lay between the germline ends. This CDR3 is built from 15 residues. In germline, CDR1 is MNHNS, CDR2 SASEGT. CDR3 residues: CASRQGNSGNEELFF. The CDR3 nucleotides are TGTGCCAGCAGGCAGGGCAATAGCGGCAATGAGGAGCTGTTTTTT.